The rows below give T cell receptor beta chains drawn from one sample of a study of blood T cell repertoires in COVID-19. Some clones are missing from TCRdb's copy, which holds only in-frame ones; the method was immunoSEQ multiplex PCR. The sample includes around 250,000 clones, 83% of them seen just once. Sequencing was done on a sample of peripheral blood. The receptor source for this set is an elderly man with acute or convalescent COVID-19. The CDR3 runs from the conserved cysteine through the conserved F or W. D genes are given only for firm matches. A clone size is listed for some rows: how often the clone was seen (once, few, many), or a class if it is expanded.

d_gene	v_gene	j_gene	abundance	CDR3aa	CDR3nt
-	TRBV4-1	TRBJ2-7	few	CASSQAGILSYEQYF	TGCGCCAGCAGCCAAGCCGGGATCCTCTCCTACGAGCAGTACTTC
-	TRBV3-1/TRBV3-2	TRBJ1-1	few	CASSQPKTEGNTEAFF	TGTGCCAGCAGCCAACCCAAGACGGAGGGGAACACTGAAGCTTTCTTT
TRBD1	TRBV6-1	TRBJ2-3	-	CASSGNRGQSRDTQYF	TGTGCCAGCAGTGGGAACAGGGGGCAGTCCAGAGATACGCAGTATTTT
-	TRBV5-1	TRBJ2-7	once	CASSLVAPEWEQYF	TGCGCCAGCAGCTTGGTGGCCCCGGAGTGGGAGCAGTACTTC
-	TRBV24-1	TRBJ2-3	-	CATSDTGGPDTQYF	TGTGCCACCAGTGACACCGGGGGGCCAGATACGCAGTATTTT
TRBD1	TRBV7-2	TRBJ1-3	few	CASSPRTGRVGNTIYF	TGTGCCAGCAGCCCCCGGACAGGTCGTGTAGGAAACACCATATATTTT
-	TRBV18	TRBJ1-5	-	CASSPSGNQPQHF	TGTGCCAGCTCACCAAGCGGAAATCAGCCCCAGCATTTT
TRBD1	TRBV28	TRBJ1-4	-	CASRTGGMLATNEKLFF	TGTGCCAGCAGGACAGGGGGTATGTTGGCAACTAATGAAAAACTGTTTTTT
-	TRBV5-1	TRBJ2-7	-	CASSTAQGSYEQYF	TGCGCCAGCAGTACAGCGCAGGGCTCCTACGAGCAGTACTTC
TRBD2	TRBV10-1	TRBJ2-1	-	CASRKGLDGNNEQFF	TGCGCCAGCAGAAAGGGACTAGATGGCAACAATGAGCAGTTCTTC
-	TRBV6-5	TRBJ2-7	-	CASGTGYRSYEQYF	TGTGCCAGCGGAACAGGGTATCGGTCCTACGAGCAGTACTTC
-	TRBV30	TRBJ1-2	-	CAWSRGGFDYGYTF	TGTGCCTGGAGTCGTGGAGGGTTTGACTATGGCTACACCTTC
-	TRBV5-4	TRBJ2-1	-	CASSLDRVGEQFF	TGTGCCAGCAGCTTGGACAGGGTCGGTGAGCAGTTCTTC
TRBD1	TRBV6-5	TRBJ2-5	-	CASSRPTGAQETQYF	TGTGCCAGCAGTCGACCGACAGGGGCCCAAGAGACCCAGTACTTC
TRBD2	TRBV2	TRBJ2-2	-	CASTAGGPSGELFF	TGTGCCAGCACCGCGGGGGGGCCGAGCGGGGAGCTGTTTTTT
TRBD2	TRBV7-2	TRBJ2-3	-	CASSHRLAGVKDTQYF	TGTGCCAGCAGCCATCGACTAGCGGGGGTGAAAGATACGCAGTATTTT
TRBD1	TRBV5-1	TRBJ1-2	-	CASSLAGDRIGYTF	TGCGCCAGCAGCTTGGCGGGGGACAGAATCGGCTACACCTTC
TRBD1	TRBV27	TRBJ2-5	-	CASHPAGGKETQYF	TGTGCCAGCCACCCTGCAGGGGGAAAAGAGACCCAGTACTTC
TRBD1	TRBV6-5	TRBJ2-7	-	CASSRTTGSSYEQYF	TGTGCCAGCAGCCGAACGACAGGGAGCTCCTACGAGCAGTACTTC
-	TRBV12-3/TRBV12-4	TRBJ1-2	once	CASSLNDGAWYTF	TGTGCCAGCAGTTTAAACGATGGAGCCTGGTACACCTTC
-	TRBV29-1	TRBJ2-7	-	CSVSVRYEQYF	TGCAGCGTCTCCGTGCGCTACGAGCAGTACTTC
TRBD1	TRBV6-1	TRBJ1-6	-	CASSEGQGYNSPLHF	TGTGCCAGCAGTGAAGGACAGGGATATAATTCACCCCTCCACTTT
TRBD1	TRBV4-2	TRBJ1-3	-	CASSQAARTGQRSGNTIYF	TGTGCCAGCAGCCAAGCGGCCCGGACAGGGCAACGCTCTGGAAACACCATATATTTT
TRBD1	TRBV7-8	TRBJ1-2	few	CASSLVGTDLYGYTF	TGTGCCAGCAGCTTAGTAGGGACAGATCTATATGGCTACACCTTC
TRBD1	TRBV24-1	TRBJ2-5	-	CATSDLRDSGIQETQYF	TGTGCCACCAGTGATTTGAGGGACAGTGGTATCCAAGAGACCCAGTACTTC
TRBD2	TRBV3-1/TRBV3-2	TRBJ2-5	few	CASSHGTSGRIDQETQYF	TGTGCCAGCAGCCACGGGACTAGCGGGAGGATTGACCAAGAGACCCAGTACTTC
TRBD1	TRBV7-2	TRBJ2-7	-	CASRLTGVISYEQYF	TGTGCCAGCAGGCTGACAGGGGTGATCTCCTACGAGCAGTACTTC
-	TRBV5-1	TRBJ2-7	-	CASRREVSDEQYF	TGCGCCAGCAGGCGGGAAGTGAGCGACGAGCAGTACTTC
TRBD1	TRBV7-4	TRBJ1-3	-	CASGSWGTGVGRSGNTIYF	TGTGCCAGCGGGAGCTGGGGGACAGGGGTCGGTAGGTCTGGAAACACCATATATTTT
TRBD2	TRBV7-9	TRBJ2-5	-	CASSRGGGETQYF	TGTGCCAGCAGCCGCGGCGGGGGAGAGACCCAGTACTTC
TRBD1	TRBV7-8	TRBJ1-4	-	CASSFGTGAEKLFF	TGTGCCAGCAGCTTCGGGACAGGGGCTGAAAAACTGTTTTTT
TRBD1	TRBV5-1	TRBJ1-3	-	CASSITGDGSSGNTIYF	TGCGCCAGCAGCATCACAGGGGATGGGAGCTCTGGAAACACCATATATTTT
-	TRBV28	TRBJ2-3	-	CASSFGGAPQYF	TGTGCCAGCAGTTTTGGGGGGGCGCCGCAGTATTTT
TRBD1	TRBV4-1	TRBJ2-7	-	CASSPQGIHEQYF	TGCGCCAGCAGCCCACAGGGGATCCACGAGCAGTACTTC
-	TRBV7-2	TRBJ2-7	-	CASSRELPYEQYF	TGTGCCAGCAGCCGGGAGCTCCCCTACGAGCAGTACTTC
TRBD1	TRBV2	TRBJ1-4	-	CASSAKLPGQGGEKLFF	TGTGCCAGCAGCGCGAAACTGCCGGGACAGGGAGGCGAAAAACTGTTTTTT
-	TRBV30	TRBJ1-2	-	CAWSVPPGNYGYTF	TGTGCCTGGAGTGTACCCCCGGGTAACTATGGCTACACCTTC
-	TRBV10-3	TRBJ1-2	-	CAISELPRAIYGYTF	TGTGCCATCAGTGAGTTGCCCAGAGCGATCTATGGCTACACCTTC
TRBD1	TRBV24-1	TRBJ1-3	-	CATSGDSLSSGNTIYF	TGTGCCACCAGTGGGGACAGCCTTTCTTCTGGAAACACCATATATTTT
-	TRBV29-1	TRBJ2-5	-	CSVLTHELPPETQYF	TGCAGCGTGCTGACTCACGAACTACCCCCCGAGACCCAGTACTTC
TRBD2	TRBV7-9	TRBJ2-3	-	CASSSGTTTDTQYF	TGTGCCAGCAGCTCCGGGACTACAACAGATACGCAGTATTTT
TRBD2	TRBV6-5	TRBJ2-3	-	CASFWRGALTDTQYF	TGTGCCAGCTTTTGGCGGGGGGCCCTCACAGATACGCAGTATTTT
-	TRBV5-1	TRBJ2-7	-	CASSPTGYEQYF	TGCGCCAGCAGCCCGACGGGCTACGAGCAGTACTTC
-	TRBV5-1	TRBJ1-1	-	CASSLDSKNTEAFF	TGCGCCAGCAGCTTGGACAGCAAGAACACTGAAGCTTTCTTT
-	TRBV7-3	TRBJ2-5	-	CASSLLGGIQETQYF	TGTGCCAGCAGCTTACTTGGGGGGATACAAGAGACCCAGTACTTC
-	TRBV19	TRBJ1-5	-	CASSPGRGYSNQPQHF	TGTGCCAGTAGTCCCGGACGGGGGTATAGCAATCAGCCCCAGCATTTT